The 10 T cell receptor beta chains given below trace back to one sample, sequenced in a study of blood T cells in healthy people across ages. A sample-barcoded 5' primer and a J-beta primer mix were used in a second PCR of roughly 7 to 11 cycles. MiXCR, applied by TCRdb to the 5' RACE reads, yields one record per CDR3 protein. The sample contains about 1.4 million distinct CDR3 sequences, approximately 59% of which appear only once. Specimen: blood. The source of these receptors is a man between 18 and 29 years old in good health.

This clonotype showed up just a few times. The chain recombines TRBV7-9 with TRBJ2-7, with a weak D call TRBD2 (6 bases). The end of the DNA is better explained by TRBJ2-5, so the J call may be wrong. Germline CDR1 SEHNR, CDR2 FQNEAQ (reference sequence). This CDR3 comprises 14 residues. CDR3 bases: TGTGCCAGCAGCTTTCGCGGGGCAGGGAAGACCCAGTACTTC. Protein sequence: CASSFRGAGKTQYF.

The V and J genes are TRBV5-1 and TRBJ2-3, with 9 bases aligning to TRBD2. CDR1 is SGHRS, CDR2 YFSETQ, per germline. The CDR3 extends over 17 amino acids. The junction had 7 bases not matched to a gene; V was cut back by 2 bases and J by 0 bases. In DNA, the CDR3 is TGCGCCAGCAGCTTAGCGGGAGGCCACCCTAGCACAGATACGCAGTATTTT. Translated, it gives CASSLAGGHPSTDTQYF.

The chain employs TRBV29-1 and TRBJ2-6; no reliable D call. Between the trimmed V and J ends, which lost 7 bases and 0 bases, there was a span of 13 bases. This CDR3 spans 15 amino acids. The germline CDR1 and CDR2 sequences are SQVTM and ANQGSEA. DNA for the CDR3: TGCAGCGCGTTAACTGAGCACTCTGGGGCCAACGTCCTGACTTTC. This encodes CSALTEHSGANVLTF.

The chain has TRBV12-3 or TRBV12-4 and TRBJ2-5; 10 nucleotides agree with TRBD2. The CDR3 runs 16 residues. With 5 bases clipped from V and 2 bases from J, the junction kept 8 bases outside the gene matches. The CDR3 here is CASSGEAGGVQETQYF. DNA of the CDR3: TGTGCCAGCAGTGGAGAAGCGGGAGGGGTTCAAGAGACCCAGTACTTC.

V is TRBV9 and J is TRBJ2-2; D is perhaps TRBD1 or TRBD2 (5 bases each). The CDR3 runs to 13 residues. CDR1 and CDR2 (germline): SGDLS, YYNGEE. V was trimmed by 0 bases and J by 7 bases, leaving 7 bases between them. The CDR3 is CASSVVGGGELFF. The CDR3 DNA follows: TGTGCCAGCAGCGTAGTTGGGGGCGGGGAGCTGTTTTTT.

The J gene is TRBJ1-4, the V gene TRBV7-2; perhaps TRBD1 as D (6 bases). V shed 4 bases and J shed 10 bases, with 16 bases lying between them. Germline CDR1 SGHTA, CDR2 FQGNSA. This CDR3 has 14 residues. The chain's CDR3 is CASSSSQGNGKLFF. The CDR3 nucleotides are TGTGCCAGCAGCTCATCACAGGGTAACGGAAAACTGTTTTTT. The variable domain in full, completed from reference TRBV7-2 and TRBJ1-4, reads GAGVSQSPSNKVTEKGKDVELRCDPISGHTALYWYRQSLGQGLEFLIYFQGNSAPDKSGLPSDRFSAERTGGSVSTLTIQRTQQEDSAVYLCASSSSQGNGKLFFGSGTQLSVL.

The chain recombines TRBV27 with TRBJ2-4; D possibly corresponds to TRBD1 (7 bases). This CDR3 region has 15 residues. V was shortened by 0 bases and J by 6 bases, with 12 bases between the two germline ends. CDR1 is MNHEY, CDR2 SMNVEV, per germline (reference sequence). In nucleotides, the CDR3 is TGTGCCAGCAGTTTATCCCACAGGGGAGGAAACATTCAGTACTTC. This gives the protein CASSLSHRGGNIQYF.

The CDR3 loop reads CSALGVLFYEQYF. CDR3 bases: TGCAGCGCCCTTGGGGTGCTTTTCTACGAGCAGTACTTC. The chain carries TRBV29-1 and TRBJ2-7; D uncertain. The CDR3 contains 13 residues. Germline-derived CDR1 and CDR2 are SQVTM and ANQGSEA. Trimming shortened V by 7 bases and J by 3 bases, and 16 bases separated the two germline ends.

This clonotype was picked up a small number of times. The V gene is TRBV7-2, the J gene TRBJ2-7; D gene ambiguous. The germline V gene has CDR1 SGHTA and CDR2 FQGNSA. V was cut by 5 bases and J by 0 bases, with 14 bases left in between. This CDR3 region has 15 residues. Here the CDR3 DNA reads TGTGCCAGCAGCGTCGGCTCTCCGAGCTCCTACGAGCAGTACTTC. It yields the protein CASSVGSPSSYEQYF.

The CDR3 region has the DNA TGTGCCAGCAGTTACTCGAACGCGGGAGGGGAGACCCAGTACTTC. The encoded protein is CASSYSNAGGETQYF. This chain links TRBV6-5 with TRBJ2-5; 9 bases are shared with TRBD2. The CDR3 extends over 15 amino acids. The V gene's germline CDR1 is MNHEY and CDR2 SVGAGI. The V segment lost 0 bases and the J segment 5 bases; nucleotides outside the gene matches: 4.